Listed below are T cell receptor beta chains from one sample, sequenced in a study of cytomegalovirus exposure and HLA in healthy donors. Measured with immunoSEQ multiplex PCR; TCRdb has only the in-frame clones, and not every one. Here the sample spans 80,000 to 95,000 clones, about 79% being singletons. The sample taken for sequencing was PBMCs. The receptors here all came from a man in his late teens or twenties in good health and CMV-seropositive. The CDR3 runs from the conserved cysteine through the conserved F or W. The D gene is left open where the match is weak. The size entry is marked missing in some rows and otherwise reads once, few, many or a size class.

j_call clone_size v_call d_call cdr3_nt cdr3_aa
TRBJ1-5 - TRBV27 TRBD1 TGTGCCAGCAGTTTGACAGGGTACCAGCCCCAGCATTTT CASSLTGYQPQHF
TRBJ2-3 - TRBV5-4 TRBD2 TGTGCCAGCAGCTTTAACCCGGGCGGGAGCGGAACAGATACGCAGTATTTT CASSFNPGGSGTDTQYF
TRBJ2-2 - TRBV10-3 TRBD1 TGTGCCATCAGTGAGGGGGACAGGGGATACACCGGGGAGCTGTTTTTT CAISEGDRGYTGELFF
TRBJ2-3 - TRBV6-4 - TGTGCCAGCAGTGACTCTGGGGGCCGCACAGATACGCAGTATTTT CASSDSGGRTDTQYF
TRBJ2-7 - TRBV6-5 TRBD2 TGTGCCAGCAGTTACTCTGAAAGCGGGACCCACGAGCAGTACTTC CASSYSESGTHEQYF
TRBJ2-5 - TRBV10-3 TRBD2 TGTGCCTCAGATAGCGGGAGCACGGAGACCCAGTACTTC CASDSGSTETQYF
TRBJ2-7 - TRBV28 TRBD2 TGTGCCAGCAGGGAGCTGGGGCGGGAGAGAGACGAGCAGTACTTC CASRELGRERDEQYF
TRBJ1-4 - TRBV2 TRBD1 TGTGCCAGCAGTGGTTGGGACAGGGGGACCCGGCAACTGTTTTTT CASSGWDRGTRQLFF
TRBJ2-1 - TRBV29-1 TRBD2 TGCAGCGTTGATGGACTAGCGGGCGTCAATGAGCAGTTCTTC CSVDGLAGVNEQFF
TRBJ1-1 - TRBV10-3 - TGTGCCATCAGTGAGTCGGGGGGTAGCACTGAAGCTTTCTTT CAISESGGSTEAFF
TRBJ1-5 - TRBV27 - TGTGCCAGCAGTTCCAGGCTGGGTGGGCCCCAGCATTTT CASSSRLGGPQHF
TRBJ2-3 - TRBV7-8 - TGTGCCAGCAGTAACGCGGGTCCTCCGGCCGATACGCAGTATTTT CASSNAGPPADTQYF
TRBJ1-1 - TRBV6-5 - TGTGCCAGCAGTTACCAGACTGAAGCTTTCTTT CASSYQTEAFF
TRBJ1-2 - TRBV5-4 TRBD1 TGTGCCAGCAGCTTGGCCCCGGGACAGGGCACCTATGGCTACACCTTC CASSLAPGQGTYGYTF
TRBJ1-1 few TRBV6-5 - TGTGCCAGCAGTTACTCGATTCCAGTCTCGAACACTGAAGCTTTCTTT CASSYSIPVSNTEAFF
TRBJ2-7 - TRBV10-2 TRBD2 TGCGCCAGCAGAATGACAGCGGGAGGGATCGACGAGCAGTACTTC CASRMTAGGIDEQYF
TRBJ1-5 - TRBV29-1 TRBD1 TGCAGCGCCCACACAGGGGGCAATCAGCCCCAGCATTTT CSAHTGGNQPQHF
TRBJ2-3 - TRBV4-1 TRBD2 TGCGCCGGTAGCGGGAGGGGGGATACGCAGTATTTT CAGSGRGDTQYF
TRBJ1-1 - TRBV29-1 - TGCAGCGTTGATCGGCGGGGAGTTAACACTGAAGCTTTCTTT CSVDRRGVNTEAFF
TRBJ2-7 - TRBV4-1 - TGCGCCAGCAGCCAGGATCTAGCGTCCTACGAGCAGTACTTC CASSQDLASYEQYF
TRBJ2-7 - TRBV11-3 TRBD2 TGTGCCAGCAGCCTAACCGGGACTAGCGGGAGCCTGTACTTC CASSLTGTSGSLYF
TRBJ2-3 - TRBV9 - TGTGCCAGCAGCGTCGGGAGAACCACAGATACGCAGTATTTT CASSVGRTTDTQYF
TRBJ1-2 - TRBV7-9 - TGTGCCAGCAGCTTAGGTCCGGGGAACTATGGCTACACCTTC CASSLGPGNYGYTF
TRBJ1-2 - TRBV5-1 - TGCGCCAGCAGCTTTCGGGAGGACTATGGCTACACCTTC CASSFREDYGYTF
TRBJ2-3 - TRBV4-1 - TGCGCCAGCAGCCAAGGCTGGGCGAAGGGGAGCACAGATACGCAGTATTTT CASSQGWAKGSTDTQYF
TRBJ2-7 - TRBV20-1 - TGCAGTGCTAACAGGGCTTACGAGCAGTACTTC CSANRAYEQYF